The 24 T cell receptor beta chains presented below share a single source sample, sequenced in a study of cytomegalovirus exposure and HLA in healthy donors. A multiplex PCR was run with 60 Vbeta primers and 13 Jbeta primers. The repertoire was sequenced with immunoSEQ multiplex PCR; TCRdb's copy has only in-frame clones and lacks some. This table holds 95,000 to 100,000 clones, more than 70% found once. The sample consisted of PBMCs. The receptors stem from a female donor in good health and CMV-seronegative.

This clone was found a few times. Additional DNA sequences in this sample encode the identical CDR3. The rearrangement links TRBV7-2 to TRBJ1-1; D remains ambiguous. The germline V gene has CDR1 SGHTA and CDR2 FQGNSA. Trimming took 3 bases from V and 1 from J, leaving 6 bases between them. The CDR3 is 13 residues long. The CDR3 DNA is TGTGCCAGCAGCTTCGGTGAGAACACTGAAGCTTTCTTT. This gives the protein CASSFGENTEAFF.

This chain links TRBV2 with TRBJ1-1; D call uncertain. Trimming cost V 8 bases and J 5 bases, with 6 bases left between them. The CDR3 is made up of 10 amino acids. Germline-derived CDR1 and CDR2 are SNHLY and FYNNEI. CDR3 residues: CASSQTEAFF. The CDR3 nucleotides are TGTGCCAGCTCTCAGACTGAAGCTTTCTTT.

The chain combines TRBV6-1 with TRBJ2-1; a possible D gene is TRBD1 (6 bases). The germline V gene encodes CDR1 MNHNS and CDR2 SASEGT. CDR3 length equals 14 residues. Deletions cut 6 bases from V and 8 bases from J, with 17 bases between. The CDR3 loop reads CASSDWTVFYEQFF. The CDR3 coding sequence is TGTGCCAGCAGCGACTGGACAGTCTTCTATGAGCAGTTCTTC.

The chain employs TRBV27 and TRBJ2-1, with D possibly matching TRBD1 (7 bases). The CDR3 sequence is 14 residues long. Per the germline V gene, CDR1 is MNHEY and CDR2 is SMNVEV (reference sequence). Deletions cut 4 bases from V and 5 bases from J, with 12 bases between. CDR3 sequence: CASSSDRRDNEQFF. CDR3 nucleotide sequence: TGTGCCAGCAGTTCGGACAGGAGGGACAATGAGCAGTTCTTC.

The rearrangement uses TRBV19 and TRBJ1-5; D gene unclear. CDR3 length: 17 residues. In germline, CDR1 is LNHDA, CDR2 SQIVND (reference sequence). V lost 4 bases, J lost 0 bases, and 16 bases lay in between. CDR3 in amino acids: CASSRRTEDNSNQPQHF. The CDR3 nucleotides read TGTGCCAGTAGTAGGAGGACGGAGGATAATAGCAATCAGCCCCAGCATTTT.

The genes are TRBV6-5 and TRBJ2-5; 12 bases fit TRBD2. Germline CDR1 and CDR2: MNHEY and SVGAGI. This CDR3 has 15 amino acids. With V trimmed by 6 bases and J by 5 bases, 7 bases remained unmatched. The DNA for the CDR3 is TGTGCCAGCAGCCGCCGACTAGCGGGAGATGAGACCCAGTACTTC. Its translation is CASSRRLAGDETQYF.

The V call is TRBV20-1, the J call TRBJ2-1, with D maybe TRBD2 (5 bases). Germline V lookup: CDR1 DFQATT, CDR2 SNEGSKA (reference sequence). V was cut by 4 bases and J by 13 bases, with 14 bases left in between. This CDR3 contains 11 residues. DNA for the CDR3: TGCAGTGCTACTACCCAGCGGTTCCAGTTCTTC. Its protein product is CSATTQRFQFF.

This chain connects TRBV5-1 to TRBJ1-3; 8 nucleotides match TRBD1. Germline V gene data show CDR1 as SGHRS and CDR2 as YFSETQ. Trimming cost V 4 bases and J 0 bases; bases outside gene matches: 9. The CDR3 is 17 amino acids. The CDR3 here is CASSEGTGTFSGNTIYF. The CDR3 nucleotides are TGCGCCAGCAGCGAAGGGACAGGCACTTTCTCTGGAAACACCATATATTTT.

The rearrangement links TRBV7-3 to TRBJ1-2; 12 bases line up with TRBD1. The ends lost 5 bases at V and 4 bases at J; junction bases unmatched: 11. The CDR3 has 17 residues. Germline lookup yields CDR1 SGHTA and CDR2 FQGTGA. CDR3 amino acids: CASSIGGTGGVGYGYTF. CDR3 nucleotide sequence: TGTGCCAGCAGCATAGGCGGGACAGGGGGCGTAGGCTATGGCTACACCTTC.

This rearrangement joins TRBV11-1 to TRBJ2-7, with D perhaps matching TRBD1 (6 bases). The CDR3 is 13 residues long. V lost 1 base and J lost 3, with 7 bases in between. Germline CDR1 reads SGHAT; CDR2 reads FQDESV (reference sequence). The CDR3 loop reads CASSLGRGYEQYF. The CDR3 DNA reads TGTGCCAGCAGCTTAGGCAGGGGCTACGAGCAGTACTTC.

Details on this clone: This sequence is one base from a far larger clone and is likely a read error. The chain employs TRBV5-4 and TRBJ2-7, with a tentative D call TRBD2 (6 bases). This CDR3 comprises 14 residues. V lost 4 bases, J lost 11 bases, and 22 bases lay in between. Germline assignment: CDR1 SGHNT and CDR2 YYREEE (reference sequence). The CDR3 DNA reads TGTGCCAGCAGCACCCGGGAGAGTCGAAGACGGGAGTACTTC. Residues: CASSTRESRRREYF.

The chain is built from TRBV27 and TRBJ1-4; 9 bases map to TRBD1. The junction had 8 bases not matched to a gene; V was cut back by 7 bases and J by 8 bases. The germline gives CDR1 MNHEY, CDR2 SMNVEV (reference sequence). The CDR3 runs to 14 residues. CDR3 nucleotides: TGTGCCAGCATGGGGGACAGGGAACGGGAAAAACTGTTTTTT. The encoded protein is CASMGDREREKLFF.

The chain links TRBV30 to TRBJ2-1; D uncertain. CDR1 is GTSNPN and CDR2 is SVGIG in the germline V gene (reference sequence). This CDR3 region has 12 residues. V was pared by 2 bases and J by 10 bases, with 12 bases between. The CDR3 DNA reads TGTGCCTGGAGTCTCCAAGCGCACGAGCAGTTCTTC. Its translation: CAWSLQAHEQFF.

This clone came up once. The genes are TRBV6-5 and TRBJ2-7; tentatively, D is TRBD1 (5 bases). Germline V gene lookup returns CDR1 MNHEY and CDR2 SVGAGI. This CDR3 has 15 residues. Trimming pared 2 bases from V and 3 bases from J, leaving 14 bases between. CDR3 in DNA: TGTGCCAGCAGTTACGACAGACTCAATTACTACGAGCAGTACTTC. The encoded protein is CASSYDRLNYYEQYF.

The J gene is TRBJ2-3, the V gene TRBV5-1, with 8 nucleotides matching TRBD2. The V and J ends lost 1 base and 3 bases, in that order; junction bases with no gene match: 7. Germline V gives CDR1 SGHRS, CDR2 YFSETQ. This CDR3 contains 16 residues. The CDR3 here is CASSLFAGGKTDTQYF. CDR3 bases: TGCGCCAGCAGCTTGTTTGCGGGAGGAAAAACAGATACGCAGTATTTT. Together with reference TRBV5-1 and TRBJ2-3, the CDR3 gives the full variable domain: KAGVTQTPRYLIKTRGQQVTLSCSPISGHRSVSWYQQTPGQGLQFLFEYFSETQRNKGNFPGRFSGRQFSNSRSEMNVSTLELGDSALYLCASSLFAGGKTDTQYFGPGTRLTVL.

The chain is built from TRBV5-4 and TRBJ1-4; 7 bases are a match to TRBD1. Germline values: CDR1 SGHNT, CDR2 YYREEE (reference sequence). The length of the CDR3 is 15 residues. Unmatched junction bases numbered 8, after V lost 1 base and J lost 8 bases. The CDR3 DNA reads TGTGCCAGCAGCTTGAGTCGGGACAGTTCCGAAAAACTGTTTTTT. This codes for CASSLSRDSSEKLFF. The whole variable domain, remainder taken from reference TRBV5-4 and TRBJ1-4, is ETGVTQSPTHLIKTRGQQVTLRCSSQSGHNTVSWYQQALGQGPQFIFQYYREEENGRGNFPPRFSGLQFPNYSSELNVNALELDDSALYLCASSLSRDSSEKLFFGSGTQLSVL.

V gene TRBV11-1 combines with J gene TRBJ2-7; D is unclear. This CDR3 is 15 amino acids long. V lost 4 bases and J 0 bases, leaving 13 bases between the germline ends. Germline V gives CDR1 SGHAT, CDR2 FQDESV (reference sequence). This chain's CDR3 is CASSYGSFYSYEQYF. The CDR3 DNA sequence: TGTGCCAGCAGCTACGGGTCCTTTTACTCCTACGAGCAGTACTTC.

The CDR3 DNA sequence: TGCGCCAGCGGGCCTGTCGAATTGAACACTGAAGCTTTCTTT. Translated, it gives CASGPVELNTEAFF. The V call is TRBV5-1, the J call TRBJ1-1; D unresolved. The CDR3 has 14 amino acids. V gave up 7 bases and J gave up 0 bases, with 13 bases separating them. The germline gives CDR1 SGHRS, CDR2 YFSETQ. The full variable domain, rest sourced from reference TRBV5-1 and TRBJ1-1, is KAGVTQTPRYLIKTRGQQVTLSCSPISGHRSVSWYQQTPGQGLQFLFEYFSETQRNKGNFPGRFSGRQFSNSRSEMNVSTLELGDSALYLCASGPVELNTEAFFGQGTRLTVV.

The CDR3 DNA follows: TGTGCCAGCAGCTTAGGGCAGGGAGAGACCCAGTACTTC. The encoded protein is CASSLGQGETQYF. V usage is TRBV7-3 and J usage is TRBJ2-5; tentative D call: TRBD1 (5 bases). V was pared by 2 bases and J by 4 bases, with 8 bases between. Germline V gene data show CDR1 as SGHTA and CDR2 as FQGTGA. The CDR3 is 13 residues long.

This clone was observed a few times. The chain recombines TRBV9 with TRBJ1-6, with 10 bases lining up with TRBD1. The length of the CDR3 is 16 residues. CDR1 is SGDLS, CDR2 YYNGEE, per germline. Unmatched junction bases numbered 4, after V lost 4 bases and J lost 3 bases. The chain's CDR3 is CASSPRTGGYNSPLHF. In DNA form, the CDR3 reads TGTGCCAGCAGCCCCAGGACAGGGGGCTATAATTCACCCCTCCACTTT.

The rearrangement joins TRBV6-1 to TRBJ1-1; D might be TRBD1 (6 bases). Germline values: CDR1 MNHNS, CDR2 SASEGT. This CDR3 has 14 residues. The ends were cut back, 7 bases at V and 7 bases at J, with 19 bases in the middle. For the CDR3, the DNA is TGTGCCAGCAAAAGGGGGGGTTTATACAGTGAAGCTTTCTTT. This sequence encodes CASKRGGLYSEAFF.

This chain uses TRBV4-2 with TRBJ2-3; 7 positions match TRBD2. The CDR3 consists of 16 residues. CDR1 and CDR2 from the germline V gene are LGHNA and YNFKEQ. The V gene end was trimmed by 1 base and the J gene end by 4 bases; junction bases not matched to a gene: 8. For the CDR3, the DNA is TGTGCCAGCAGCCAAGTGGGGCGGGGGAAGGCAGATACGCAGTATTTT. It encodes CASSQVGRGKADTQYF.

This clone was seen a few times. The junction shows a germline mismatch at one end, possibly a read error. CDR3 bases: TGTGCCAGCAGCCCCGAGACAGGGGGCGTGTATGGCTACACCTTC. Translating it yields CASSPETGGVYGYTF. The chain links TRBV4-1 to TRBJ1-2; TRBD1 aligns across 10 bases. There are 15 residues in the CDR3. CDR1 MGHRA and CDR2 YSYEKL come from the germline V gene.

This clone was detected once. V is TRBV15 and J is TRBJ2-1; 8 positions agree with TRBD2. V was clipped by 0 bases and J by 7 bases; unmatched bases: 5. Germline CDR1 LNHNV, CDR2 YYDKDF (reference sequence). This CDR3 is built from 15 residues. CDR3 sequence: CATSRDGLAGNEQFF. CDR3 nucleotides: TGTGCCACCAGCAGAGATGGACTAGCTGGGAATGAGCAGTTCTTC.